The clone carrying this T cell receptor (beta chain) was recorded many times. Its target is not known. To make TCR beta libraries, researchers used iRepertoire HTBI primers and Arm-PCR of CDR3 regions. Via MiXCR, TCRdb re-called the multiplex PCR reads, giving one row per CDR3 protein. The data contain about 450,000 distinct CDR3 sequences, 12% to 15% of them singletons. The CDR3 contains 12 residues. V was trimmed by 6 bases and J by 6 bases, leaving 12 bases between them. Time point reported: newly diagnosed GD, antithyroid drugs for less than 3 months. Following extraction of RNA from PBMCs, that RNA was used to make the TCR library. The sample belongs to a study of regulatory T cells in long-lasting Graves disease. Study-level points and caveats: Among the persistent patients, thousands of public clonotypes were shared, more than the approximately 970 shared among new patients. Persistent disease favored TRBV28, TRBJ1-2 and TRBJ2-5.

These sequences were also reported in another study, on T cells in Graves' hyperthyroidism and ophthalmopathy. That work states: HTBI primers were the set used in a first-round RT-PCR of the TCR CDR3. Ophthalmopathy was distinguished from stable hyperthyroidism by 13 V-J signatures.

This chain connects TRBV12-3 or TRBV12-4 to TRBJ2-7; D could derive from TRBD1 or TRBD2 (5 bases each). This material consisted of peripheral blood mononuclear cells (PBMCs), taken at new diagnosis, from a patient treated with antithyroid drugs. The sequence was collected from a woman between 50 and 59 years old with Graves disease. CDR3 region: CASSIGGGEQYF. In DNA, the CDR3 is TGTGCCAGCAGCATTGGGGGTGGCGAGCAGTACTTC.